Reported below is one T cell receptor (beta chain). The antigen is undetermined. A junction end diverges from the germline sequence, so it may reflect a read error. This specimen comes from a study of post-analysis software for immune sequencing data. General observations from the study: Controls had lower frequencies than patients of a handful of TRBV segments, which included TRBV5-6, TRBV5-1 and TRBV20-1.

Unique-molecular-identifier-tagged TCR beta cDNA libraries were used. When about 1 to 11 million T cells were used, they gave 500,000 or so cDNA molecules. From the PCR reads, TCRdb called clonotypes with MiXCR, one entry per CDR3 protein. The table has roughly 800,000 distinct CDR3 sequences, 40% to 55% seen once. The CDR3 length is 14 residues. Germline CDR1 reads SEHNR; CDR2 reads FQNEAQ (reference sequence). The source is a girl under 18 with multiple sclerosis. Sample: blood. This rearrangement joins TRBV7-9 to TRBJ2-7; TRBD1 might be the D (5 bases). CDR3 sequence: CACSPRVRAYEQYF. For the CDR3, the DNA is TGTGCCTGCAGCCCCAGGGTAAGGGCCTACGAGCAGTACTTC.